The 32 T cell receptor beta chains below all came from one sample that was sequenced in a study of blood T cell repertoires in COVID-19. Sequencing was performed with immunoSEQ multiplex PCR; in TCRdb, only in-frame clones are kept and a portion is missing. Altogether more than 300,000 clones are present, 90% being singletons, with the ten largest covering almost 4%. Sequences were obtained from PBMCs or T cells enriched from blood (not recorded which). Receptors originate from a woman in her 30s who had been exposed to COVID-19.

The chain uses TRBV5-8 and TRBJ1-6; TRBD1 might be the D (6 bases). CDR3 length equals 14 residues. V lost 0 bases and J lost 10, with 11 bases in between. Per the germline V gene, CDR1 is SGHTS and CDR2 is YDEGEE. The CDR3 here is CASSLGQGNSPLHF. CDR3 coding DNA: TGTGCCAGCAGCTTGGGGCAGGGGAACTCACCCCTCCACTTT.

The chain uses TRBV5-4 and TRBJ2-7; 10 nucleotides agree with TRBD2. V shed 1 base and J 3 bases; nucleotides not matched to a gene: 1. Germline V lookup: CDR1 SGHNT, CDR2 YYREEE (reference sequence). The CDR3 consists of 14 residues. CDR3 sequence reads: CASSLTSGIYEQYF. CDR3 DNA: TGTGCCAGCAGCTTGACTAGCGGGATCTACGAGCAGTACTTC.

The rearrangement uses TRBV19 and TRBJ1-4; TRBD1 agrees at 8 bases. The trim removed 9 bases at V and 8 bases at J, leaving 14 bases unmatched. This CDR3 spans 15 amino acids. Germline V gene sequence: CDR1 LNHDA, CDR2 SQIVND (reference sequence). The CDR3 coding sequence is TGTGCCAGAAAAGTGACAGGGGCAATAGGGGAAAAACTGTTTTTT. Its protein is CARKVTGAIGEKLFF. Based on the CDR3 plus reference TRBV19 and TRBJ1-4, the full variable domain is DGGITQSPKYLFRKEGQNVTLSCEQNLNHDAMYWYRQDPGQGLRLIYYSQIVNDFQKGDIAEGYSVSREKKESFPLTVTSAQKNPTAFYLCARKVTGAIGEKLFFGSGTQLSVL.

The V and J genes are TRBV19 and TRBJ1-5, with 7 bases lining up with TRBD1. CDR1 is LNHDA and CDR2 is SQIVND in the germline V gene (reference sequence). The V and J ends lost 11 bases and 2 bases, in that order; junction bases with no gene match: 3. The CDR3 spans 12 residues. The CDR3 sequence: CACGTGNQPQHF. The CDR3 DNA reads as TGTGCCTGTGGGACAGGCAATCAGCCCCAGCATTTT.

CDR3 coding DNA: TGTGCCAGCAGCCGCCTACAGGGACAGGGAGGCACTGAAGCTTTCTTT. It encodes CASSRLQGQGGTEAFF. The rearrangement joins TRBV3-1 (or the pseudogene TRBV3-2) to TRBJ1-1; 9 bases align to TRBD1. Trimming removed 4 bases from V and 4 bases from J; junction bases left unmatched: 10. Per the germline V gene, CDR1 is LGHDT and CDR2 is YNNKEL (reference sequence). CDR3 length: 16 residues.

This rearrangement joins TRBV7-9 to TRBJ1-2; 7 nucleotides agree with TRBD1. V lost 5 bases, J lost 1 base, and 4 bases stayed unmatched. CDR1 and CDR2 from the germline V gene are SEHNR and FQNEAQ (reference sequence). The CDR3 is 14 residues long. CDR3 DNA sequence: TGTGCCAGCAGCGACCGGGACAGTAACTATGGCTACACCTTC. Translating gives CASSDRDSNYGYTF.

The chain carries TRBV2 and TRBJ2-1; D is perhaps TRBD1 (6 bases). Germline CDR1 SNHLY, CDR2 FYNNEI. The CDR3 runs to 15 residues. Trimming took 4 bases from V and 3 from J, leaving 13 bases between them. The CDR3 protein is CASSAGTWDYNEQFF. CDR3 sequence (DNA): TGTGCCAGCAGTGCCGGGACATGGGACTACAATGAGCAGTTCTTC.

J is TRBJ2-1 and V is TRBV3-1 (or the pseudogene TRBV3-2), with 8 bases fitting TRBD2. This CDR3 contains 18 residues. The J segment lost 7 bases and the V segment lost 0 bases, leaving 14 bases of the junction unmatched. Germline loops: CDR1 LGHDT, CDR2 YNNKEL (reference sequence). The CDR3 spells CASSQDRPGGRLVNEQFF. CDR3 sequence (DNA): TGTGCCAGCAGCCAAGATAGACCGGGGGGGCGGTTAGTAAATGAGCAGTTCTTC.

This chain uses TRBV11-3 with TRBJ2-1; D possibly corresponds to TRBD1 (5 bases). This CDR3 region has 15 residues. The germline gives CDR1 SGHNT, CDR2 YENEEA. V was clipped by 0 bases and J by 8 bases, with 14 bases between them. This CDR3 reads CASSLDGPQGYEQFF. CDR3 bases: TGTGCCAGCAGCTTAGACGGGCCCCAGGGCTATGAGCAGTTCTTC.

The chain combines TRBV2 with TRBJ1-1, with TRBD1 identical over 8 bases. Germline assignment: CDR1 SNHLY and CDR2 FYNNEI. This CDR3 spans 15 amino acids. J was trimmed by 4 bases and V by 4 bases; bases with no gene match: 8. CDR3 nucleotides: TGTGCCAGCAGTGGTCGGACAGGGCATACCACTGAAGCTTTCTTT. Its translation: CASSGRTGHTTEAFF. Full variable domain (outside the CDR3, taken from reference TRBV2 and TRBJ1-1): EPEVTQTPSHQVTQMGQEVILRCVPISNHLYFYWYRQILGQKVEFLVSFYNNEISEKSEIFDDQFSVERPDGSNFTLKIRSTKLEDSAMYFCASSGRTGHTTEAFFGQGTRLTVV.

The V gene is TRBV5-1, the J gene TRBJ1-4; the D is unclear. The germline V and J ends were trimmed by 4 bases and 5 bases, with 9 bases remaining between them. The length of the CDR3 is 13 residues. The germline gives CDR1 SGHRS, CDR2 YFSETQ. The CDR3 loop is CASSLGSNEKLFF. DNA of the CDR3: TGCGCCAGCAGCCTAGGATCGAATGAAAAACTGTTTTTT.

The chain is built from TRBV5-1 and TRBJ2-3; no reliable D call. CDR1 is SGHRS and CDR2 is YFSETQ in the germline V gene. Trimming shortened V by 0 bases and J by 0 bases, and 11 bases separated the two germline ends. CDR3 length: 16 amino acids. The CDR3 reads CASSLARSSSTDTQYF. DNA of the CDR3: TGCGCCAGCAGCTTGGCGCGGAGCTCTAGCACAGATACGCAGTATTTT.

The J gene is TRBJ1-5, the V gene TRBV6-1; unclear D gene. V was cut by 0 bases and J by 0 bases, with 9 bases left in between. This CDR3 spans 16 amino acids. Germline CDR1 and CDR2: MNHNS and SASEGT. CDR3 sequence reads: CASSEAAASSNQPQHF. CDR3 bases: TGTGCCAGCAGTGAAGCCGCAGCGAGTAGCAATCAGCCCCAGCATTTT.

This chain joins TRBV10-3 and TRBJ2-7; D is perhaps TRBD1 (5 bases). V lost 4 bases and J lost 0, with 7 bases in between. The germline V gene encodes CDR1 ENHRY and CDR2 SYGVKD. The CDR3 length is 13 residues. CDR3 DNA: TGTGCCATCAGTGGGGGCAACTCCTACGAGCAGTACTTC. Translated: CAISGGNSYEQYF.

V gene TRBV5-1 combines with J gene TRBJ1-6; TRBD1 might be the D (6 bases). Trimming removed 6 bases at V and 7 bases at J, with 17 bases between. The CDR3 has 15 residues. CDR1 is SGHRS, CDR2 YFSETQ, per germline. The CDR3 region has the DNA TGCGCCAGCATGGCAGGGGTAGATCCCAATTCACCCCTCCACTTT. Translation gives CASMAGVDPNSPLHF.

The V call is TRBV5-1, the J call TRBJ2-7; D may be TRBD1 (8 bases). The germline V and J ends were trimmed by 4 bases and 3 bases, with 20 bases remaining between them. Germline values: CDR1 SGHRS, CDR2 YFSETQ. The CDR3 loop spans 16 amino acids. The CDR3 DNA is TGCGCCAGCAGCATTGGGACAGGCGGCGGGGGCTACGAGCAGTACTTC. Translating it yields CASSIGTGGGGYEQYF.

Points on this clone: At one boundary the junction diverges from the germline segment, which might be a read error. This chain joins TRBV9 and TRBJ2-4; 15 bases are shared with TRBD2. Germline V gene lookup returns CDR1 SGDLS and CDR2 YYNGEE. CDR3 length equals 15 residues. The CDR3 reads CASSSGGLAGGPMDF. The CDR3, as DNA: TGTGCCAGCAGCAGCGGCGGACTAGCGGGGGGGCCCATGGACTTC.

V usage is TRBV5-5 and J usage is TRBJ1-2, with TRBD1 matching over 7 bases. V trimming: 2 bases; J trimming: 2 bases; junction bases outside the gene matches: 6. Germline CDR1 is SGHKS and CDR2 is YYEKEE (reference sequence). The CDR3 is 15 residues long. The CDR3 DNA is TGTGCCAGCAGCTTCGGGACAGAAAGAAACTATGGCTACACCTTC. Protein product: CASSFGTERNYGYTF.

This clone appeared many times. V usage is TRBV14 and J usage is TRBJ2-7, with D uncertain. Trimming removed 2 bases from V and 4 bases from J, with 12 bases in between. Germline loops: CDR1 SGHDN, CDR2 FVKESK. This CDR3 region has 14 residues. CDR3 sequence (DNA): TGTGCCAGCAGCCAAATCCAAAGGCGGTACGAGCAGTACTTC. Protein product: CASSQIQRRYEQYF.

The rearrangement uses TRBV27 and TRBJ1-4; possible D gene TRBD1, 5 bases. From germline, CDR1 is MNHEY and CDR2 SMNVEV (reference sequence). This CDR3 contains 15 residues. Trimming shortened V by 3 bases and J by 6 bases, and 14 bases separated the two germline ends. The CDR3 region has the DNA TGTGCCAGCAGTTTTCGTACAGGAGGGCATGAAAAACTGTTTTTT. Its translation is CASSFRTGGHEKLFF. Full variable domain (rest looked up from reference TRBV27 and TRBJ1-4): EAQVTQNPRYLITVTGKKLTVTCSQNMNHEYMSWYRQDPGLGLRQIYYSMNVEVTDKGDVPEGYKVSRKEKRNFPLILESPSPNQTSLYFCASSFRTGGHEKLFFGSGTQLSVL.

The chain carries TRBV4-2 and TRBJ1-2, with 8 bases matching TRBD1. V trimming: 2 bases; J trimming: 4 bases; junction bases outside the gene matches: 6. Per germline, CDR1 LGHNA and CDR2 YNFKEQ. The CDR3 runs to 15 residues. CDR3 bases: TGTGCCAGCAGCCAAAGTGACAGGGGAGTCTATGGCTACACCTTC. Its protein product is CASSQSDRGVYGYTF.

This chain uses TRBV6-4 with TRBJ1-4; D is unresolved. CDR1 and CDR2 (germline): MRHNA, SNTAGT. This CDR3 spans 15 amino acids. Between the trimmed V and J ends, which lost 4 bases and 2 bases, there was a span of 11 bases. The CDR3 sequence is CASSVRSGTNEKLFF. The CDR3, as DNA: TGTGCCAGCAGTGTCAGGTCTGGGACTAATGAAAAACTGTTTTTT.

The V call is TRBV2, the J call TRBJ1-4; no firm D call. There are 16 residues in the CDR3. Trimming removed 7 bases at V and 0 bases at J, with 15 bases between. Per the germline V gene, CDR1 is SNHLY and CDR2 is FYNNEI. The CDR3 nucleotides are TGTGCCAGCACTCGGCAGCGCCCTGCAACTAATGAAAAACTGTTTTTT. The encoded protein is CASTRQRPATNEKLFF.

The rearrangement uses TRBV28 and TRBJ1-2; no clear D. CDR3 length: 11 residues. The ends were cut back, 4 bases at V and 6 bases at J, with 6 bases in the middle. The germline CDR1 and CDR2 sequences are MDHEN and SYDVKM. The CDR3 region is CASSSVDGYTF. Written as DNA, the CDR3 is TGTGCCAGCAGTTCGGTGGATGGCTACACCTTC.

The rearrangement links TRBV6-2 or TRBV6-3 to TRBJ1-2, with D perhaps TRBD1 (6 bases). The CDR3 has 14 residues. Trimming took off 2 bases at V and 5 bases at J, with 12 bases between the two ends. The germline V gene has CDR1 MNHEY and CDR2 SVGEGT. The CDR3 spells CASSYPDRRYGYTF. The CDR3 DNA reads as TGTGCCAGCAGTTACCCCGACAGGAGATATGGCTACACCTTC.

This clone was seen a single time. V and J are TRBV13 and TRBJ1-2; TRBD1 might be the D (5 bases). Germline V lookup: CDR1 PRHDT, CDR2 FYEKMQ (reference sequence). The V gene lost 2 bases and the J gene lost 4 bases, with 17 bases spanning the gap. The CDR3 length is 16 residues. Written as DNA, the CDR3 is TGTGCCAGCAGCTTACTGCAGGAAGAAGGGGTCTATGGCTACACCTTC. Translated, it gives CASSLLQEEGVYGYTF.

The V gene is TRBV4-3, the J gene TRBJ1-2, with D tentatively TRBD1 (5 bases). Germline CDR1 LGHNA, CDR2 YSLEER. CDR3 size: 15 residues. The V end was cut by 4 bases, the J end by 2 bases, with 14 bases between. The CDR3 spells CASSPETELNYGYTF. As DNA, the CDR3 is TGCGCCAGCAGCCCAGAGACAGAGCTCAACTATGGCTACACCTTC.

The chain joins TRBV2 to TRBJ1-5; D gene ambiguous. CDR3 size: 13 residues. V lost 4 bases and J lost 3, with 7 bases in between. Germline V lookup: CDR1 SNHLY, CDR2 FYNNEI. CDR3 protein: CASSGADNQPQHF. The CDR3 nucleotides read TGTGCCAGCAGTGGGGCAGACAATCAGCCCCAGCATTTT.

This chain links TRBV13 with TRBJ2-1; D is perhaps TRBD2 (5 bases). Trimming removed 5 bases at V and 12 bases at J, with 11 bases between. This CDR3 has 11 residues. Germline V lookup: CDR1 PRHDT, CDR2 FYEKMQ (reference sequence). The CDR3 DNA sequence: TGTGCCAGCAGCCGACTCGGGGTGCAGTTCTTC. As protein: CASSRLGVQFF.

The chain combines TRBV5-1 with TRBJ1-1, with D hard to call. Trimming pared 0 bases from V and 5 bases from J, leaving 8 bases between. Germline V gives CDR1 SGHRS, CDR2 YFSETQ. The length of the CDR3 is 13 residues. The CDR3 spells CASSLAERTEAFF. Here the CDR3 DNA reads TGCGCCAGCAGCTTGGCGGAGAGGACTGAAGCTTTCTTT.

The chain joins TRBV12-1 to TRBJ1-1; the DNA was not compared with TRBD1, the D call given in the table. TRBV12-1 is given as a pseudogene. The CDR3 is 13 amino acids. The CDR3 nucleotides read TGTGCCAGCAGCTTTCAGGGGATCGGTGGGGCTTTCTTT. It codes for CASSFQGIGGAFF.

The rearrangement joins TRBV20-1 to TRBJ1-6, with 7 bases that match TRBD1. The CDR3 sequence is 14 residues long. With 3 bases clipped from V and 8 bases from J, the junction kept 7 bases outside the gene matches. The V gene's germline CDR1 is DFQATT and CDR2 SNEGSKA (reference sequence). Here the CDR3 reads CSASSPRGDSPLHF. The CDR3, as DNA: TGCAGTGCTAGTTCTCCCAGGGGGGATTCACCCCTCCACTTT.